The 2 T cell receptor beta chains given below trace back to one sample, sequenced in a study of blood T cell repertoires in COVID-19. The data were produced by immunoSEQ multiplex PCR, yet TCRdb's version contains in-frame clones alone and is incomplete. The sample consists of 150,000 to 170,000 clones, approximately 80% of them appearing once. The specimen was peripheral blood. All receptors derive from a woman aged 55-69 years with COVID-19, enrolled during active disease.

This sequence joins TRBV11-3 and TRBJ2-1, with 7 bases fitting TRBD1. Germline V gene sequence: CDR1 SGHNT, CDR2 YENEEA. V lost 5 bases to trimming and J lost 4 bases; unmatched junction nucleotides: 5. This CDR3 has 14 residues. CDR3 loop: CASSPTTGYNEQFF. CDR3 bases: TGTGCCAGCAGCCCAACGACAGGGTACAATGAGCAGTTCTTC.

CDR3 coding DNA: TGCGCCAGCAGCCCGTGGACTAGCGGGAGTCCTGAGCAGTTCTTC. It encodes CASSPWTSGSPEQFF. The chain is built from TRBV5-1 and TRBJ2-1, with TRBD2 matching over 13 bases. Germline V gene data show CDR1 as SGHRS and CDR2 as YFSETQ. V dropped 4 bases and J dropped 9; count of bases not matched to a gene: 7. The CDR3 length is 15 residues.